This TCR beta chain was identified in a study of blood T cell repertoires in COVID-19. At the level of the study: Sites in the United States, Italy and Spain provided acute and convalescent COVID-19 samples.

CDR3 length: 15 amino acids. Per the germline V gene, CDR1 is MDHEN and CDR2 is SYDVKM. Trimming removed 7 bases from V and 1 base from J; junction bases left unmatched: 10. This clone was seen once. Profiled with immunoSEQ multiplex PCR; TCRdb holds only in-frame clones, not every one. This sample has some 190,000 clones, with more than 80% found just once. Sequenced input: peripheral blood. This chain connects TRBV28 to TRBJ2-7; TRBD1 agrees at 7 bases. The receptor comes from a woman in her sixties or seventies with acute or convalescent COVID-19. In DNA, the CDR3 is TGTGCCAGCATCGCCTCCCCGGGACAGTCCTACGAGCAGTACTTC. Translated: CASIASPGQSYEQYF.